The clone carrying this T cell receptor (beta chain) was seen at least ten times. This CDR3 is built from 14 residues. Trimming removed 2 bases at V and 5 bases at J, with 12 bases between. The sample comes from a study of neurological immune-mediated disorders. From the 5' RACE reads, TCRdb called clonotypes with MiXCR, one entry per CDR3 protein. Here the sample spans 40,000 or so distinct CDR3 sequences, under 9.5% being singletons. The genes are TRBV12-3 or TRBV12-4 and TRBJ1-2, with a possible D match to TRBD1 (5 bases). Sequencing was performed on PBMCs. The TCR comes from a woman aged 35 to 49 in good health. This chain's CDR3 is CASSLTSRVYGYTF. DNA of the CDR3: TGTGCCAGCAGTTTAACTTCCAGGGTTTATGGCTACACCTTC.